The clone carrying this T cell receptor (beta chain) was detected many times. Its antigen is still unknown. The data were obtained in a study of molecular identifiers for immune sequencing clone quantification. Study-wide results and limits: Jurkat TCR RNA spiked in from one cell could reportedly be detected among approximately 1 million naive cells.

Methods described previously, with TCR primers listed, were used for bulk TCR libraries. TCRdb independently ran MiXCR on the PCR reads; one entry per CDR3 protein. Here the sample spans more than 550,000 distinct CDR3 sequences, around 25% being singletons. Sequencing input: naive CD8+ T cells from blood, with Jurkat cell RNA spiked in. Documented subset: FACS-sorted CD8+CD4-CCR7+CD45RA+ naive T cells. The receptor's source is a human donor in good health. Some libraries in this study had Jurkat cell RNA spiked in.

CDR3 sequence: CASSLPGRALTDTQYF. DNA of the CDR3: TGTGCCAGCAGCTTACCCGGGAGGGCCCTCACAGATACGCAGTATTTT. The chain joins TRBV7-6 to TRBJ2-3, with 8 bases aligning to TRBD2. The V gene's germline CDR1 is SGHVS and CDR2 FNYEAQ. The CDR3 is 16 amino acids. V lost 2 bases, J lost 2 bases, and 6 bases stayed unmatched.